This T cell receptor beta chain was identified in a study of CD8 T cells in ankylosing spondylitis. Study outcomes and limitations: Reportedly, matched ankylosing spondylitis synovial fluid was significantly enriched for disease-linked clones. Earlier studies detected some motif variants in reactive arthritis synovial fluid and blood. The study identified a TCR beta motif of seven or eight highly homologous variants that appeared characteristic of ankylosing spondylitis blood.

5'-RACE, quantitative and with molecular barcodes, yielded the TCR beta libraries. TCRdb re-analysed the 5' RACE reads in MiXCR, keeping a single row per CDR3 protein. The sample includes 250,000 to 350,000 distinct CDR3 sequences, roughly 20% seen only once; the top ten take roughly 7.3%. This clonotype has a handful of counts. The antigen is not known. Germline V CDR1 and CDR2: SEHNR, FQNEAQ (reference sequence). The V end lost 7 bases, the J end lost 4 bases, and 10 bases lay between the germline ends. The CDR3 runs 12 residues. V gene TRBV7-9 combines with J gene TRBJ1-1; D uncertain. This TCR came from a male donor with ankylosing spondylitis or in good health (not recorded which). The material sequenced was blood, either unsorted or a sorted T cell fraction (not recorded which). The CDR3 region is CASTYGSTEAFF. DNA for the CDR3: TGTGCCAGCACCTACGGGAGCACTGAAGCTTTCTTT.